The sequence of this T cell receptor beta chain was determined in a study of control samples from healthy donors and cancer patients. Method: immunoSEQ multiplex PCR; TCRdb's copy keeps in-frame clones and lacks some. The sample has approximately 50,000 clones, just over 90% seen once. Trimming took 7 bases from V and 0 from J; bases not matched to a gene: 8. This CDR3 is 18 amino acids long. CDR1 and CDR2 from the germline V gene are KGHDR and SFDVKD. The source material was PBMCs. The J gene is TRBJ2-3, the V gene TRBV24-1; 14 bases map to TRBD2. This receptor was identified in a young man with colorectal cancer. The CDR3 is CATSRGRLAGGSTDTQYF. CDR3 DNA sequence: TGTGCCACCAGCCGAGGCAGACTAGCGGGGGGGAGCACAGATACGCAGTATTTT.